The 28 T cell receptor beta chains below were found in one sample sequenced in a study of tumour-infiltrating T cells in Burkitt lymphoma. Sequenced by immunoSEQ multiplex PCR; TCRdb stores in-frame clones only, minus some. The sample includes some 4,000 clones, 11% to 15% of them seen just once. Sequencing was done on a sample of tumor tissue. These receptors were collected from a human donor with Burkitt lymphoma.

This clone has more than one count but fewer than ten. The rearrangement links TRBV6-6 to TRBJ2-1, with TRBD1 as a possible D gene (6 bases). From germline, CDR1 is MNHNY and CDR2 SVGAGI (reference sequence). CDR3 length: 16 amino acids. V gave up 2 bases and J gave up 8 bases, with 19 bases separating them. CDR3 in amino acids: CASSYATGELRHEQFF. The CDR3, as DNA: TGTGCCAGCAGTTACGCGACAGGAGAGCTACGGCATGAGCAGTTCTTC.

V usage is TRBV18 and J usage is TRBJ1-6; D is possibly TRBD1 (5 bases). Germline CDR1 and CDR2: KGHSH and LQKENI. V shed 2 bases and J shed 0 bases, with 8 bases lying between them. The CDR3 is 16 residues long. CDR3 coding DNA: TGTGCCAGCTCACCAGGGGCCCACTCCTATAATTCACCCCTCCACTTT. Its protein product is CASSPGAHSYNSPLHF.

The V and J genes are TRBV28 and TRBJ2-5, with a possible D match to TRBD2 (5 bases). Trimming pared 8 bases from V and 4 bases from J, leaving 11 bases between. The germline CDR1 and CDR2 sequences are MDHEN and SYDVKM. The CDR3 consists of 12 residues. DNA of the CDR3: TGTGCCAGCGGAGCGGCCGCAGAGACCCAGTACTTC. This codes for CASGAAAETQYF.

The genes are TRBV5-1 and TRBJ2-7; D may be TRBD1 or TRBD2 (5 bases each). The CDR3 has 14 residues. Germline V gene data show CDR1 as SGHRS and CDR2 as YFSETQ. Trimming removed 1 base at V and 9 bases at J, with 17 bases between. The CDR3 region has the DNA TGCGCCAGCAGCTTGAGCACAGGAGGAGAAGGGCAGTACTTC. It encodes CASSLSTGGEGQYF.

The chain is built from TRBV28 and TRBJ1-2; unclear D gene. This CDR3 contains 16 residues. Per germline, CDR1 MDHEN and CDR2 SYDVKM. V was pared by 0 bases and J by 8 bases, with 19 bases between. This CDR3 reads CASSLWIPGSGGGYTF. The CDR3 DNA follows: TGTGCCAGCAGTTTATGGATACCGGGAAGCGGAGGGGGCTACACCTTC.

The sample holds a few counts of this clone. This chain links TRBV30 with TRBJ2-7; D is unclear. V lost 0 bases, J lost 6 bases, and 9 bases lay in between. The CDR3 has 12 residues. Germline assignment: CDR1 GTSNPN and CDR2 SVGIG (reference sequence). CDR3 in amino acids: CAWSVHRREQYF. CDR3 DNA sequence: TGTGCCTGGAGTGTACACCGCCGCGAGCAGTACTTC.

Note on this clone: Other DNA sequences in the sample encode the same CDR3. This CDR3 is CASSQGTASGNTIYF. In DNA, the CDR3 is TGTGCCAGCAGCCAAGGGACAGCTTCTGGAAACACCATATATTTT. The rearrangement joins TRBV5-6 to TRBJ1-3; 7 nucleotides match TRBD1. In germline, CDR1 is SGHDT, CDR2 YYEEEE. V lost 4 bases to trimming and J lost 1 base; unmatched junction nucleotides: 5. The CDR3 extends over 15 amino acids.

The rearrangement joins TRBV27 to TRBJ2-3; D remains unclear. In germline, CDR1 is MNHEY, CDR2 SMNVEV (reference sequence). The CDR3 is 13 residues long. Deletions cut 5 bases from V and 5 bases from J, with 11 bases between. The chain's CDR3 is CASSRIPRDTQYF. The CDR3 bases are TGTGCCAGCAGTAGGATCCCTCGAGATACGCAGTATTTT.

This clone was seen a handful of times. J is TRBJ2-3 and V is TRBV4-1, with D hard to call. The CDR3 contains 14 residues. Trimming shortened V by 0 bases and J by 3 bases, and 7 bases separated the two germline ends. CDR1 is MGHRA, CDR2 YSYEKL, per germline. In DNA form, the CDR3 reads TGCGCCAGCAGCCAAGAGGGATGGACAGATACGCAGTATTTT. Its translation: CASSQEGWTDTQYF.

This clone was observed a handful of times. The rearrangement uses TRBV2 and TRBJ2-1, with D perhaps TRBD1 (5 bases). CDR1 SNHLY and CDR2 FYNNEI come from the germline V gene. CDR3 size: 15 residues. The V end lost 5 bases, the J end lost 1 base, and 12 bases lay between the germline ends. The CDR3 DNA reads TGTGCCAGCAGTCCCAGGGTGAGTTCCTACAATGAGCAGTTCTTC. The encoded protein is CASSPRVSSYNEQFF.

In nucleotides, the CDR3 is TGCGCCAGCAGCACGACAGGGGTAAATGAAAAACTGTTTTTT. This gives the protein CASSTTGVNEKLFF. The chain is built from TRBV5-1 and TRBJ1-4; 8 bases map to TRBD1. V shed 4 bases and J 5 bases; nucleotides not matched to a gene: 4. Per germline, CDR1 SGHRS and CDR2 YFSETQ. The CDR3 is made up of 14 amino acids.

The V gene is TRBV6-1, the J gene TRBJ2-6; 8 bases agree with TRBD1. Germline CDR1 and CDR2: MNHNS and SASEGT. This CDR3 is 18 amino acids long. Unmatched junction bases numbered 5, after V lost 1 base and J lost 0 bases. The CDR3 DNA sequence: TGTGCCAGCAGTGAAGTGGGGACAGGCCTCTCTGGGGCCAACGTCCTGACTTTC. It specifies CASSEVGTGLSGANVLTF.

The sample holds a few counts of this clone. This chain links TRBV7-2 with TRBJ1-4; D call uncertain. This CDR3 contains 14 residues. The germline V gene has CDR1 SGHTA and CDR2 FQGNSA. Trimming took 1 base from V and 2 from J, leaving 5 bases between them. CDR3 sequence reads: CASSLGATNEKLFF. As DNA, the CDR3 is TGTGCCAGCAGCTTAGGGGCGACTAATGAAAAACTGTTTTTT.

CDR3 DNA: TGTGCCAGCAGCAAGCGCATACCCCACCTAGACACAAGTAAGGTAACAGATACGCAGTATTTT. This encodes CASSKRIPHLDTSKVTDTQYF. V and J are TRBV21-1 and TRBJ2-3. TRBV21-1 is reported as a pseudogene. CDR3 length equals 21 residues.

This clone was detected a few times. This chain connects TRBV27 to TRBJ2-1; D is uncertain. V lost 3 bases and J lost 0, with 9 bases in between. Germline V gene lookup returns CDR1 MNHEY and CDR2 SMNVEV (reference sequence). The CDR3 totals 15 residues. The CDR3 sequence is CASSLAYSSYNEQFF. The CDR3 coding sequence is TGTGCCAGCAGTTTGGCATATAGCTCCTACAATGAGCAGTTCTTC.

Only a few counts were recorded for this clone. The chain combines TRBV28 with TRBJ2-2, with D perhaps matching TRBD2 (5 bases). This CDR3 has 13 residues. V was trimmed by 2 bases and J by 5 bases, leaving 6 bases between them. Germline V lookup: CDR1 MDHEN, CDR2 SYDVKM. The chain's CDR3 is CASSLGRTGELFF. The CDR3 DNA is TGTGCCAGCAGTTTAGGGAGAACCGGGGAGCTGTTTTTT.

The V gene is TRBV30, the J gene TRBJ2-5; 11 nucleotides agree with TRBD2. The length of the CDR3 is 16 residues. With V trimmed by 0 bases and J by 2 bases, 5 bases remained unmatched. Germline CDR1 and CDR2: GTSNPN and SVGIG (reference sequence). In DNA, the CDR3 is TGTGCCTGGAGTGTTTCGGGACTAGCGGTACAAGAGACCCAGTACTTC. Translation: CAWSVSGLAVQETQYF.

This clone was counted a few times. Written as DNA, the CDR3 is TGTGCCAGCAGTCGCGGGGAGCTTGGGCGTGGAAACACCATATATTTT. Its protein product is CASSRGELGRGNTIYF. This sequence joins TRBV6-6 and TRBJ1-3, with D unresolved. This CDR3 comprises 16 residues. V was shortened by 5 bases and J by 3 bases, with 17 bases between the two germline ends. CDR1 and CDR2 from the germline V gene are MNHNY and SVGAGI (reference sequence).

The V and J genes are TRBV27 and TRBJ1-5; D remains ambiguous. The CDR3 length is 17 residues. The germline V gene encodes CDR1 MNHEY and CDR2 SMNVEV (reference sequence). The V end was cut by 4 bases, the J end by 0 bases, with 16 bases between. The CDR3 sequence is CASSSSMPMYSNQPQHF. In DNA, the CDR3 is TGTGCCAGCAGTTCATCGATGCCAATGTATAGCAATCAGCCCCAGCATTTT.

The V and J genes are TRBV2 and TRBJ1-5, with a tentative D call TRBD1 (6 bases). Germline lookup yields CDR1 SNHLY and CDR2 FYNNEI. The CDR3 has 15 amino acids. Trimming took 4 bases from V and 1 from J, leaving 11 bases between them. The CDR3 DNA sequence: TGTGCCAGCAGTGGGACAGCCGGGAGCAATCAGCCCCAGCATTTT. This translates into CASSGTAGSNQPQHF. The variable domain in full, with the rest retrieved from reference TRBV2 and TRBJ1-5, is EPEVTQTPSHQVTQMGQEVILRCVPISNHLYFYWYRQILGQKVEFLVSFYNNEISEKSEIFDDQFSVERPDGSNFTLKIRSTKLEDSAMYFCASSGTAGSNQPQHFGDGTRLSIL.

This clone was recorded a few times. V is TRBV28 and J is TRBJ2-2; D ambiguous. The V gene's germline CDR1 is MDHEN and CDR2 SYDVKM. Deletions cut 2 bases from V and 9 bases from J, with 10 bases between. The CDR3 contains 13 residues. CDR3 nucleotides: TGTGCCAGCAGTTTACTCTCGCGCTGGGAGCTGTTTTTT. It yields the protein CASSLLSRWELFF.

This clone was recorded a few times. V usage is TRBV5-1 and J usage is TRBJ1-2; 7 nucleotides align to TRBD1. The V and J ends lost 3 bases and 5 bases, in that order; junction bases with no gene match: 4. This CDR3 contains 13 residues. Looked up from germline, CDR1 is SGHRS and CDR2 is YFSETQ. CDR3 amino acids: CASSSEGQYGYTF. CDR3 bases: TGCGCCAGCAGCTCTGAGGGACAGTATGGCTACACCTTC. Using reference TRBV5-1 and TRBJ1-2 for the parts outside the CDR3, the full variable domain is KAGVTQTPRYLIKTRGQQVTLSCSPISGHRSVSWYQQTPGQGLQFLFEYFSETQRNKGNFPGRFSGRQFSNSRSEMNVSTLELGDSALYLCASSSEGQYGYTFGSGTRLTVV.

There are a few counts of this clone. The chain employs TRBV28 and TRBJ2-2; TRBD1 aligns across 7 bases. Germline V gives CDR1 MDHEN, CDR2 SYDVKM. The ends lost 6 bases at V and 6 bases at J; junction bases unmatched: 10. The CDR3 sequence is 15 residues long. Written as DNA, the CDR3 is TGTGCCAGCAGGATCAGACAGGGATACGCCGGGGAGCTGTTTTTT. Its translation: CASRIRQGYAGELFF.

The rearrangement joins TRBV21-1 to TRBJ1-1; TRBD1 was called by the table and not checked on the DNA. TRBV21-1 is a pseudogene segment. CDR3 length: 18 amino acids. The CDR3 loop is CASTQGVKKGKGITEAFF. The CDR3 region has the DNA TGTGCCAGCACCCAAGGGGTTAAAAAGGGTAAGGGGATCACTGAAGCTTTCTTT.

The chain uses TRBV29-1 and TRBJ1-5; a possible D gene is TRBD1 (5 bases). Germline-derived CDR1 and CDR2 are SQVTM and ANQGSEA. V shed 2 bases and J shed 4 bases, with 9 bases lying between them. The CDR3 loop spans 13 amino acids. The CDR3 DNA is TGCAGCGTTGAACTCGGGGCGAATCAGCCCCAGCATTTT. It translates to CSVELGANQPQHF.

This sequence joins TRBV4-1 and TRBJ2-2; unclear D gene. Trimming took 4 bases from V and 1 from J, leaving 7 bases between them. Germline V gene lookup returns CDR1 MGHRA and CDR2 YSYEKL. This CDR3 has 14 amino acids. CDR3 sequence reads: CASSPWGNTGELFF. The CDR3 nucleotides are TGCGCCAGCAGCCCGTGGGGGAACACCGGGGAGCTGTTTTTT.

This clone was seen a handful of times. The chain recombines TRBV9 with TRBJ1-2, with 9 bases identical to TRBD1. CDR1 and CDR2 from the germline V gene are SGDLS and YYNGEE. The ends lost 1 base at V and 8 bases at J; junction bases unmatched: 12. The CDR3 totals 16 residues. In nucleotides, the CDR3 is TGTGCCAGCAGCGTATCCGGGACAGGGCGACCCGGGGGCTACACCTTC. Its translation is CASSVSGTGRPGGYTF.

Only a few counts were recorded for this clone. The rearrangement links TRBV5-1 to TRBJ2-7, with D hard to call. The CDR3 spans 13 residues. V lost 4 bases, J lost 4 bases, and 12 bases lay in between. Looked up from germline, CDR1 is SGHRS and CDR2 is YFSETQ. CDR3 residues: CASSGRVGYEQYF. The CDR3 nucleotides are TGCGCCAGCAGCGGAAGGGTTGGGTACGAGCAGTACTTC.